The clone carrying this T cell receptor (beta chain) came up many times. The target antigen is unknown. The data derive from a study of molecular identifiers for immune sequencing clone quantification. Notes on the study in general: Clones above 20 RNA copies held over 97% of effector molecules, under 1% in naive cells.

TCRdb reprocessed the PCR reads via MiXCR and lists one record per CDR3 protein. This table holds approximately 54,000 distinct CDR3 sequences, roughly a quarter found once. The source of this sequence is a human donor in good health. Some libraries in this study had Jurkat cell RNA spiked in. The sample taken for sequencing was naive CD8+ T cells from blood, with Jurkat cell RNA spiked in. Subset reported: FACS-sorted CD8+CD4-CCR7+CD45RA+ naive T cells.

CDR3 loop: CASRATIILHEQYF. The CDR3 nucleotides read TGTGCCAGCAGAGCCACTATTATCCTCCACGAGCAGTACTTC. This chain links TRBV6-1 with TRBJ2-7; D remains ambiguous. V was cut by 6 bases and J by 5 bases, with 17 bases left in between. CDR1 is MNHNS and CDR2 is SASEGT in the germline V gene. The length of the CDR3 is 14 residues.